This TCR beta chain was captured in a study of response to subunit inactivated influenza vaccine. MiXCR was run by TCRdb on the RT-PCR reads, yielding one entry per CDR3 protein. Counted here are 800,000 or so distinct CDR3 sequences, around 21% occurring once; the ten biggest clones make up roughly 10%. The V and J ends lost 4 bases and 4 bases, in that order; junction bases with no gene match: 6. CDR3 length: 16 amino acids. Per germline, CDR1 MNHNS and CDR2 SASEGT. The receptor comes from a man between 50 and 59 years old who received an inactivated influenza vaccine. The chain combines TRBV6-1 with TRBJ2-3, with 12 bases fitting TRBD2. The source was PBMCs from blood, collected approximately 5 days after vaccination. CDR3: CASSVHLAGGADTQYF. The CDR3 DNA reads as TGTGCCAGCAGTGTCCACCTAGCGGGGGGGGCAGATACGCAGTATTTT.